The clone carrying this T cell receptor (beta chain) appeared many times. Germline V gene lookup returns CDR1 LGHDT and CDR2 YNNKEL (reference sequence). CDR3 length: 15 residues. The germline V and J ends were trimmed by 2 bases and 5 bases, with 10 bases remaining between them. The sample is drawn from a study of neurological immune-mediated disorders. MiXCR, run by TCRdb on the 5' RACE reads, gives a single entry per CDR3 protein. The sample carries tens of thousands of distinct CDR3 sequences, approximately 14% recorded once. Sequences were obtained from PBMCs. This receptor was obtained from a woman in her forties or fifties in good health. The chain links TRBV3-1 to TRBJ1-6; no clear D. CDR3 in DNA: TGTGCCAGCAGCCAAAGGAGGTTAGATAATTCACCCCTCCACTTT. Amino acid sequence: CASSQRRLDNSPLHF.